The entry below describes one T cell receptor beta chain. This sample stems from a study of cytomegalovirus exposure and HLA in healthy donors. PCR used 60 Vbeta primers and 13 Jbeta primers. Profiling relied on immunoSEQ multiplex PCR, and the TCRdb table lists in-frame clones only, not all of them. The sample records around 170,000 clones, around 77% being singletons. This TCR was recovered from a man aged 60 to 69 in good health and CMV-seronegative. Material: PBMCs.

CDR3 residues: CASSLTGTGVGRGIYGYTF. CDR3 nucleotide sequence: TGTGCCAGCAGCTTGACCGGGACAGGGGTTGGTCGGGGGATTTATGGCTACACCTTC. The chain is built from TRBV5-6 and TRBJ1-2; 10 positions agree with TRBD1. After removal of 1 base from V and 5 bases from J, the junction contained 17 bases not matched to a gene. CDR1 SGHDT and CDR2 YYEEEE come from the germline V gene. This CDR3 spans 19 amino acids.